This entry is about one T cell receptor (beta chain). The data belong to a study of blood T cell repertoires in COVID-19. Across the study: Specimens from acute and convalescent COVID-19 originated in the United States, Italy and Spain. PBMCs, B-cell-depleted T cells, or T cells provided the cDNA or gDNA that made up the material.

Original processing methods: The authors estimated nucleated cell counts from reference gene primer amplification. Assay: immunoSEQ multiplex PCR; the TCRdb copy retains only in-frame clones and omits some. The DNA was the basis for D and trimming; V, J and clone size are from that table. This table has about 130,000 clones, approximately 80% appearing once. V lost 4 bases and J lost 7, with 26 bases in between. Germline V gene data show CDR1 as SGHRS and CDR2 as YFSETQ. CDR3 length: 17 residues. V is TRBV5-1 and J is TRBJ1-2; the D gene is possibly TRBD1 (5 bases). Material: peripheral blood. The sequence derives from a woman of 80 years or more with acute or convalescent COVID-19. For the CDR3, the DNA is TGCGCCAGCAGCCAGCCATGGACAAATTCAGCGCTCCTTGGCTACACCTTC. Its translation: CASSQPWTNSALLGYTF.